Shown below are 24 T cell receptor beta chains from a single sample sequenced in a study of cytomegalovirus exposure and HLA in healthy donors. PCR was performed using 60 Vbeta and 13 Jbeta primers. TCRdb keeps only in-frame clones here, not all; method: immunoSEQ multiplex PCR. The sample shows around 190,000 clones, about 80% of them seen only once. The sequencing input was PBMCs. All receptors come from a woman aged 30 to 39 in good health and CMV-seropositive.

This chain connects TRBV5-4 to TRBJ2-5; 11 positions match TRBD2. The V gene end was trimmed by 4 bases and the J gene end by 3 bases; junction bases not matched to a gene: 11. Germline V gene lookup returns CDR1 SGHNT and CDR2 YYREEE (reference sequence). CDR3 length: 17 amino acids. CDR3 residues: CASSAMGLADSKETQYF. In DNA, the CDR3 is TGTGCCAGCAGCGCTATGGGACTAGCGGATAGTAAAGAGACCCAGTACTTC.

About this clone: A junction boundary mismatches the germline segment, possibly from a read error. V gene TRBV7-7 combines with J gene TRBJ2-5; D is uncertain. Per the germline V gene, CDR1 is SSHAT and CDR2 is FNYEAQ (reference sequence). This CDR3 has 15 residues. CDR3 DNA sequence: TGTGCTAGCAGCCTCAACTCGGGTCGTCAAGAGACCCAGTACTTC. Encoded protein: CASSLNSGRQETQYF.

V gene TRBV28 combines with J gene TRBJ1-5, with a possible D match to TRBD1 (6 bases). CDR3 length: 16 amino acids. Germline loops: CDR1 MDHEN, CDR2 SYDVKM. With 4 bases removed from V and 0 bases from J, the gap between germline ends came to 13 bases. The CDR3 is CASSSPDSSSNQPQHF. The CDR3 DNA is TGTGCCAGCAGTTCGCCGGACAGTTCTAGCAATCAGCCCCAGCATTTT.

This chain joins TRBV28 and TRBJ1-1, with D perhaps matching TRBD1 (5 bases). Trimming removed 6 bases from V and 7 bases from J, with 15 bases in between. Germline V CDR1 and CDR2: MDHEN, SYDVKM. The length of the CDR3 is 13 residues. This CDR3 is CASSLPETGEAFF. In DNA, the CDR3 is TGTGCCAGCAGCCTCCCGGAAACAGGTGAAGCTTTCTTT.

V usage is TRBV28 and J usage is TRBJ2-7, with D possibly TRBD2 on 7 matching bases. Per the germline V gene, CDR1 is MDHEN and CDR2 is SYDVKM. V dropped 3 bases and J dropped 4 bases, with 16 bases sitting between them. CDR3 size: 15 residues. The CDR3 DNA sequence: TGTGCCAGCAGTTTCCGGGGGGCCGTTCCATACGAGCAGTACTTC. This codes for CASSFRGAVPYEQYF.

The V and J genes are TRBV4-2 and TRBJ1-4; possible D gene TRBD1, 5 bases. From germline, CDR1 is LGHNA and CDR2 YNFKEQ. Trimming cost V 0 bases and J 8 bases, with 16 bases left between them. This CDR3 region has 16 residues. The CDR3 region has the DNA TGTGCCAGCAGCCAAGATACGGGGAGGGGAGGAGAAAAACTGTTTTTT. Protein product: CASSQDTGRGGEKLFF.

This chain connects TRBV19 to TRBJ1-1; a weak D match, TRBD1 (6 bases). Trimming left V 5 bases short and J 1 base short, with 14 bases between. The CDR3 runs to 15 residues. Germline V gene lookup returns CDR1 LNHDA and CDR2 SQIVND (reference sequence). The CDR3 DNA sequence: TGTGCCAGTAGTCCCTGGGACACGGAGAACACTGAAGCTTTCTTT. It codes for CASSPWDTENTEAFF.

The J gene is TRBJ2-6, the V gene TRBV14; D is undetermined. V shed 2 bases and J shed 0 bases, with 8 bases lying between them. CDR3 size: 16 residues. From germline, CDR1 is SGHDN and CDR2 FVKESK. CDR3 amino acids: CASSQPMFSGANVLTF. DNA of the CDR3: TGTGCCAGCAGCCAACCCATGTTCTCTGGGGCCAACGTCCTGACTTTC.

The table lists this clone with a few counts. CDR3 in amino acids: CASSITHSGTGYYEQYF. CDR3 coding DNA: TGTGCCAGTAGTATAACGCATTCCGGGACAGGGTACTACGAGCAGTACTTC. The J gene is TRBJ2-7, the V gene TRBV19; 9 bases match TRBD1. Germline values: CDR1 LNHDA, CDR2 SQIVND (reference sequence). The CDR3 has 17 residues. V was pared by 2 bases and J by 3 bases, with 11 bases of the junction left unmatched.

The J gene is TRBJ2-7, the V gene TRBV29-1; the D gene is possibly TRBD2 (6 bases). The germline gives CDR1 SQVTM, CDR2 ANQGSEA. The CDR3 extends over 11 amino acids. Trimming stripped 7 bases from V and 2 bases from J, with 9 bases between. The CDR3 region is CSAGTAYEQYF. Here the CDR3 DNA reads TGCAGCGCCGGGACTGCCTACGAGCAGTACTTC.

The V gene is TRBV28, the J gene TRBJ1-2; TRBD1 aligns across 11 bases. The CDR3 loop spans 15 amino acids. Trimming at V came to 10 bases and at J to 4 bases, leaving 11 bases not matched to a gene. CDR1 is MDHEN, CDR2 SYDVKM, per germline. Here the CDR3 DNA reads TGTGCCATTACGGAACCGGGACAGGGGGTCTATGGCTACACCTTC. Its translation: CAITEPGQGVYGYTF.

The V and J genes are TRBV6-5 and TRBJ1-2, with D maybe TRBD1 (5 bases). Per the germline V gene, CDR1 is MNHEY and CDR2 is SVGAGI. The CDR3 totals 14 residues. V lost 5 bases, J lost 8 bases, and 18 bases lay in between. CDR3 nucleotides: TGTGCCAGCAGTCCCCCCGGCGGCCAGGGCGGCTACACCTTC. This codes for CASSPPGGQGGYTF.

This clone occurred a few times. The chain combines TRBV7-9 with TRBJ2-1; D unclear. Germline V gives CDR1 SEHNR, CDR2 FQNEAQ (reference sequence). V gave up 3 bases and J gave up 1 base, with 16 bases separating them. The CDR3 is made up of 17 amino acids. The CDR3 spells CASSLGRFGSSYNEQFF. The CDR3 coding sequence is TGTGCCAGCAGCTTGGGCCGGTTCGGTTCTTCCTACAATGAGCAGTTCTTC. The variable domain in full, completed from reference TRBV7-9 and TRBJ2-1, reads DTGVSQNPRHKITKRGQNVTFRCDPISEHNRLYWYRQTLGQGPEFLTYFQNEAQLEKSRLLSDRFSAERPKGSFSTLEIQRTEQGDSAMYLCASSLGRFGSSYNEQFFGPGTRLTVL.

J is TRBJ1-1 and V is TRBV4-1; 9 bases match TRBD1. This CDR3 spans 15 amino acids. Germline trimming cut 2 bases from V and 1 base from J; bases unmatched to any gene: 2. Germline values: CDR1 MGHRA, CDR2 YSYEKL. The CDR3: CASSQTDRGNTEAFF. The CDR3, as DNA: TGCGCCAGCAGCCAAACGGACAGGGGGAACACTGAAGCTTTCTTT.

The chain joins TRBV6-5 to TRBJ2-7, with TRBD1 as a possible D gene (5 bases). CDR1 and CDR2 from the germline V gene are MNHEY and SVGAGI. V shed 5 bases and J shed 5 bases, with 13 bases lying between them. This CDR3 contains 13 residues. CDR3 region: CASSLSRRDEQYF. The CDR3 region has the DNA TGTGCCAGCAGTCTCAGCCGCAGGGACGAGCAGTACTTC.

This sequence joins TRBV5-8 and TRBJ1-1; no clear D. Trimming left V 5 bases short and J 0 bases short, with 11 bases between. From germline, CDR1 is SGHTS and CDR2 YDEGEE. This CDR3 has 14 residues. CDR3 protein: CASSRGRMNTEAFF. In DNA, the CDR3 is TGTGCCAGCAGTCGTGGCCGTATGAACACTGAAGCTTTCTTT.

This chain connects TRBV12-5 to TRBJ2-1; TRBD1 matches 7 bases. The CDR3 covers 14 residues. Germline loops: CDR1 LGHNT, CDR2 FRNRAP. Trimming took 1 base from V and 5 from J; bases not matched to a gene: 2. The CDR3 nucleotides are TGTGCTAGTGGTTTGGGGGACAGACACAATGAGCAGTTCTTC. This gives the protein CASGLGDRHNEQFF. The full variable domain, with the rest looked up from reference TRBV12-5 and TRBJ2-1, is DARVTQTPRHKVTEMGQEVTMRCQPILGHNTVFWYRQTMMQGLELLAYFRNRAPLDDSGMPKDRFSAEMPDATLATLKIQPSEPRDSAVYFCASGLGDRHNEQFFGPGTRLTVL.

The V call is TRBV18, the J call TRBJ2-1; 8 bases fit TRBD2. The V segment lost 2 bases and the J segment 6 bases; nucleotides outside the gene matches: 6. Germline-derived CDR1 and CDR2 are KGHSH and LQKENI. CDR3 length: 15 residues. The CDR3 DNA follows: TGTGCCAGCTCACCATCGGGGGGGGAGCTCAATGAGCAGTTCTTC. Encoded protein: CASSPSGGELNEQFF.

This clone was seen once. The chain joins TRBV19 to TRBJ2-5, with D possibly TRBD2 on 6 matching bases. Deletions cut 5 bases from V and 5 bases from J, with 9 bases between. Germline lookup yields CDR1 LNHDA and CDR2 SQIVND (reference sequence). The CDR3 is 12 amino acids. The CDR3, as DNA: TGTGCCAGTAGTCCAGGGAGGGAGACCCAGTACTTC. Encoded protein: CASSPGRETQYF.

The chain has TRBV9 and TRBJ1-2, with 7 nucleotides matching TRBD1. The V gene end was trimmed by 2 bases and the J gene end by 3 bases; junction bases not matched to a gene: 1. This CDR3 spans 13 amino acids. Germline assignment: CDR1 SGDLS and CDR2 YYNGEE. The CDR3 nucleotides read TGTGCCAGCAGCGTTGGACAGGACTATGGCTACACCTTC. This sequence encodes CASSVGQDYGYTF. Supplemented by reference TRBV9 and TRBJ1-2, the full variable domain reads DSGVTQTPKHLITATGQRVTLRCSPRSGDLSVYWYQQSLDQGLQFLIQYYNGEERAKGNILERFSAQQFPDLHSELNLSSLELGDSALYFCASSVGQDYGYTFGSGTRLTVV.

The chain has TRBV28 and TRBJ2-7; 8 nucleotides match TRBD1. V lost 6 bases, J lost 1 base, and 8 bases stayed unmatched. The CDR3 has 15 residues. Germline loops: CDR1 MDHEN, CDR2 SYDVKM. The CDR3 sequence: CASREGTGQSYEQYF. The CDR3 bases are TGTGCCAGCAGAGAAGGGACAGGTCAATCCTACGAGCAGTACTTC.

CDR3 sequence: CASSRLTPNYGYTF. The DNA of the CDR3 is TGTGCCAGCAGCCGTCTGACACCTAACTATGGCTACACCTTC. The chain uses TRBV7-9 and TRBJ1-2; D remains unclear. Germline V lookup: CDR1 SEHNR, CDR2 FQNEAQ (reference sequence). The germline V and J ends were trimmed by 5 bases and 0 bases, with 10 bases remaining between them. This CDR3 is built from 14 residues.

The chain uses TRBV29-1 and TRBJ2-7, with 7 bases lining up with TRBD2. There are 14 residues in the CDR3. CDR1 and CDR2 from the germline V gene are SQVTM and ANQGSEA. With 3 bases clipped from V and 3 bases from J, the junction kept 8 bases outside the gene matches. The DNA for the CDR3 is TGCAGCGTTGATTTCGGGGCTAGCGGCTACGAGCAGTACTTC. Translation gives CSVDFGASGYEQYF.

The chain uses TRBV11-2 and TRBJ2-7; a weak D match, TRBD2 (5 bases). This CDR3 has 14 amino acids. V was shortened by 4 bases and J by 2 bases, with 12 bases between the two germline ends. Germline CDR1 and CDR2: SGHAT and FQNNGV. The CDR3 loop reads CASSYILGAYEQYF. The CDR3 nucleotides read TGTGCCAGCAGCTACATCCTCGGGGCCTACGAGCAGTACTTC. Together with reference TRBV11-2 and TRBJ2-7, the CDR3 gives the full variable domain: EAGVAQSPRYKIIEKRQSVAFWCNPISGHATLYWYQQILGQGPKLLIQFQNNGVVDDSQLPKDRFSAERLKGVDSTLKIQPAKLEDSAVYLCASSYILGAYEQYFGPGTRLTVT.